Below are 5 T cell receptor beta chains sequenced from a single sample in a study of blood T cell repertoires in COVID-19. Here immunoSEQ multiplex PCR was the method, and the copy in TCRdb shows in-frame clones only, minus some. The sample holds 210,000 or so clones; approximately 80% are singletons and the top ten take around 4.5%. Sequencing was carried out using PBMCs or T cells enriched from blood (not recorded which). Receptors originate from a man younger than 40 with acute COVID-19.

This clone appeared a few times. This chain joins TRBV19 and TRBJ2-2; possibly TRBD1 for D (6 bases). The germline V gene encodes CDR1 LNHDA and CDR2 SQIVND (reference sequence). V was pared by 3 bases and J by 5 bases, with 10 bases between. This CDR3 is built from 14 residues. CDR3 region: CASSIGQQTGELFF. For the CDR3, the DNA is TGTGCCAGTAGTATTGGACAGCAAACCGGGGAGCTGTTTTTT.

Here the CDR3 reads CASSLLGNTEAFF. The CDR3 DNA reads as TGTGCCAGCAGCTTACTCGGGAACACTGAAGCTTTCTTT. The chain is built from TRBV7-7 and TRBJ1-1; D call uncertain. The V gene's germline CDR1 is SSHAT and CDR2 FNYEAQ (reference sequence). Trimming took off 2 bases at V and 1 base at J, with 5 bases between the two ends. The CDR3 is 13 residues long.

This chain connects TRBV7-6 to TRBJ2-3; D may be TRBD1 (5 bases). Trimming took 1 base from V and 3 from J, leaving 8 bases between them. Germline CDR1 reads SGHVS; CDR2 reads FNYEAQ. This CDR3 contains 14 residues. The CDR3 reads CASSLGSGTDTQYF. CDR3 DNA: TGTGCCAGCAGCTTAGGGTCAGGGACAGATACGCAGTATTTT.

The chain carries TRBV30 and TRBJ1-2, with 7 nucleotides matching TRBD1. The CDR3 is 15 amino acids. After removal of 6 bases from V and 5 bases from J, the junction contained 15 bases not matched to a gene. Germline loops: CDR1 GTSNPN, CDR2 SVGIG (reference sequence). CDR3 coding DNA: TGTGCCTGCCTACCGACAGGGTCCGCAACTTATGGCTACACCTTC. Translated, it gives CACLPTGSATYGYTF.

This clone was seen a handful of times. This chain uses TRBV3-1 (or the pseudogene TRBV3-2) with TRBJ1-1, with TRBD1 matching over 8 bases. This CDR3 is 15 amino acids long. The trim removed 4 bases at V and 1 base at J, leaving 5 bases unmatched. Germline loops: CDR1 LGHDT, CDR2 YNNKEL (reference sequence). The CDR3 is CASSRTGTGNTEAFF. The DNA of the CDR3 is TGTGCCAGCAGCCGGACCGGGACAGGGAACACTGAAGCTTTCTTT.